This T cell receptor (beta chain) was found in a study of blood T cell repertoires in COVID-19. In the study overall: The cDNA or gDNA used as material had been derived from T cells, B-cell-depleted T cells, or PBMCs.

The CDR3 has 16 amino acids. The trim removed 4 bases at V and 1 base at J, leaving 5 bases unmatched. Germline V lookup: CDR1 KGHSH, CDR2 LQKENI. Two negative PCRs, clearance, or symptom resolution characterized the recovered Cohort 3 donors. The method was immunoSEQ multiplex PCR; TCRdb's version includes in-frame clones alone and lacks a portion of them. The sample has about 230,000 clones, approximately 84% seen once. The receptor was isolated from a man aged 55 to 70 who had recovered from COVID-19. The sequencing sample was made of PBMCs or T cells enriched from blood (not recorded which). The rearrangement uses TRBV18 and TRBJ2-5, with 11 bases fitting TRBD2. DNA for the CDR3: TGTGCCAGCTCACGGGGACTAGCGGAGTTCCAAGAGACCCAGTACTTC. Translated, it gives CASSRGLAEFQETQYF.